Sequencing of this T cell receptor beta chain was carried out in a study of regulatory T cells in long-lasting Graves disease. Study-level findings and limits: The study found persistent patients shared more public clonotypes (over 2,500) than new patients (about 890).

A word on this clonotype: What it binds is unknown.

Time point reported: newly diagnosed GD, antithyroid drugs for less than 3 months. Following extraction of RNA from PBMCs, that RNA was used to make the TCR library. CDR3-region Arm-PCR and iRepertoire HTBI primers produced the TCR beta libraries. TCRdb ran MiXCR on the multiplex PCR reads and lists one entry per CDR3 protein. The data show approximately 270,000 distinct CDR3 sequences, around 18% seen once. Separately, the same data were catalogued under a study of T cells in Graves' hyperthyroidism and ophthalmopathy. That paper adds: Newly diagnosed hyperthyroidism patients aged 18 to 65 years had disease lasting under 2 months.

The sequencing here drew on peripheral blood mononuclear cells (PBMCs), taken at new diagnosis, from a patient treated with antithyroid drugs. The clonotype comes from a woman in her thirties with Graves disease.

CDR3 coding DNA: TGTGCCAGCTCTATTGGGCCCCGCGGAAACACCATATATTTT. The encoded protein is CASSIGPRGNTIYF. The rearrangement links TRBV6-1 to TRBJ1-3; D call uncertain. The CDR3 sequence is 14 residues long. Germline values: CDR1 MNHNS, CDR2 SASEGT. Trimming took 8 bases from V and 4 from J, leaving 15 bases between them.